This passage covers 28 T cell receptor beta chains from one sample sequenced in a study of T cell responses to AZD1222 COVID-19 vaccine. Only in-frame clones appear in the TCRdb table, and some are missing; sequencing was by immunoSEQ multiplex PCR. The sample lists under 200,000 clones; around nine tenths were seen once. Sample: peripheral blood, taken 28 days after the second dose of the MenACWY control vaccine. Every receptor here comes from an adult who received the MenACWY meningococcal vaccine as a control.

The chain is built from TRBV7-2 and TRBJ2-3; D may be TRBD2 (7 bases). Germline values: CDR1 SGHTA, CDR2 FQGNSA. V was clipped by 1 base and J by 8 bases, with 16 bases between them. The length of the CDR3 is 15 residues. DNA for the CDR3: TGTGCCAGCAGCTTAGAAGGAGGGGGGGCGGGTACGCAGTATTTT. Protein sequence: CASSLEGGGAGTQYF.

This chain uses TRBV4-3 with TRBJ2-2, with 12 positions matching TRBD2. Germline trimming cut 3 bases from V and 5 bases from J; bases unmatched to any gene: 4. The CDR3 is made up of 16 amino acids. The V gene's germline CDR1 is LGHNA and CDR2 YSLEER. CDR3 region: CASSHLTSGRTGELFF. CDR3 sequence (DNA): TGCGCCAGCAGCCACCTGACTAGCGGGAGAACCGGGGAGCTGTTTTTT.

The V gene is TRBV6-5, the J gene TRBJ2-2; tentative D call: TRBD1 (5 bases). Germline V CDR1 and CDR2: MNHEY, SVGAGI. The CDR3 covers 15 residues. Trimming took off 9 bases at V and 1 base at J, with 15 bases between the two ends. CDR3 residues: CASVVGVGNTGELFF. The CDR3 nucleotides read TGTGCCAGTGTCGTAGGGGTCGGGAACACCGGGGAGCTGTTTTTT.

The V call is TRBV3-1 (or the pseudogene TRBV3-2), the J call TRBJ1-4, with a weak D call TRBD1 (5 bases). The CDR3 runs 14 residues. Looked up from germline, CDR1 is LGHDT and CDR2 is YNNKEL (reference sequence). V gave up 5 bases and J gave up 4 bases, with 11 bases separating them. The CDR3: CASSWGSGNEKLFF. In DNA form, the CDR3 reads TGTGCCAGCAGCTGGGGCTCAGGTAATGAAAAACTGTTTTTT.

The chain recombines TRBV9 with TRBJ2-3, with 11 nucleotides matching TRBD2. The CDR3 length is 17 residues. Germline CDR1 is SGDLS and CDR2 is YYNGEE. V shed 0 bases, J shed 2 bases, and the junction held 5 bases outside the gene matches. The CDR3, as DNA: TGTGCCAGCAGCGTAGTTAGCGGGAGGGCCGACACAGATACGCAGTATTTT. Amino acid sequence: CASSVVSGRADTDTQYF.

The chain uses TRBV11-2 and TRBJ1-1; no clear D gene. CDR1 and CDR2 (germline): SGHAT, FQNNGV. Trimming took off 5 bases at V and 1 base at J, with 11 bases between the two ends. The CDR3 has 14 residues. Here the CDR3 DNA reads TGTGCCAGCAGCGCCGAGGTGGCGAACACTGAAGCTTTCTTT. The encoded protein is CASSAEVANTEAFF. Full variable domain (outside the CDR3, taken from reference TRBV11-2 and TRBJ1-1): EAGVAQSPRYKIIEKRQSVAFWCNPISGHATLYWYQQILGQGPKLLIQFQNNGVVDDSQLPKDRFSAERLKGVDSTLKIQPAKLEDSAVYLCASSAEVANTEAFFGQGTRLTVV.

The chain couples TRBV7-2 to TRBJ1-1; D is undetermined. The V gene lost 3 bases and the J gene lost 5 bases, with 13 bases spanning the gap. Germline V gene sequence: CDR1 SGHTA, CDR2 FQGNSA. There are 14 residues in the CDR3. As DNA, the CDR3 is TGTGCCAGCAGCTTGGACGGAGTAGGGACTGAAGCTTTCTTT. Protein: CASSLDGVGTEAFF.

The chain has TRBV7-6 and TRBJ2-7; 10 nucleotides line up with TRBD2. The germline V gene encodes CDR1 SGHVS and CDR2 FNYEAQ. After removal of 5 bases from V and 3 bases from J, the junction contained 10 bases not matched to a gene. CDR3 size: 16 residues. The CDR3 DNA follows: TGTGCCAGCAGCCACGGGCTAGCGGGAGAACTCTACGAGCAGTACTTC. Encoded protein: CASSHGLAGELYEQYF.

The V call is TRBV7-3, the J call TRBJ2-5; 9 bases align to TRBD1. CDR1 is SGHTA, CDR2 FQGTGA, per germline. The CDR3 consists of 15 residues. Trimming at V came to 2 bases and at J to 2 bases, leaving 3 bases not matched to a gene. The chain's CDR3 is CASSLGGQGQETQYF. Here the CDR3 DNA reads TGTGCCAGCAGCTTAGGGGGACAGGGACAAGAGACCCAGTACTTC.

The genes are TRBV19 and TRBJ2-3; D is undetermined. This CDR3 has 13 residues. Between the trimmed V and J ends, which lost 8 bases and 2 bases, there was a span of 11 bases. The V gene's germline CDR1 is LNHDA and CDR2 SQIVND (reference sequence). CDR3 sequence (DNA): TGTGCCAGTTCTTCCCAGTACACAGATACGCAGTATTTT. It yields the protein CASSSQYTDTQYF.

The chain employs TRBV27 and TRBJ2-3; 9 bases align to TRBD2. In germline, CDR1 is MNHEY, CDR2 SMNVEV (reference sequence). This CDR3 has 17 amino acids. V was pared by 3 bases and J by 4 bases, with 11 bases of the junction left unmatched. The CDR3 loop is CASSLQGAGGRADTQYF. CDR3 coding DNA: TGTGCCAGCAGTTTGCAAGGCGCGGGAGGGCGGGCAGATACGCAGTATTTT.

The V call is TRBV2, the J call TRBJ2-1; TRBD1 matches 9 bases. Germline values: CDR1 SNHLY, CDR2 FYNNEI. There are 17 residues in the CDR3. V dropped 6 bases and J dropped 8; count of bases not matched to a gene: 17. The CDR3 coding sequence is TGTGCCAGCAGCCTCAACCCCCGGGACAGGGTCACTCATGAGCAGTTCTTC. Translating gives CASSLNPRDRVTHEQFF.

This chain connects TRBV4-3 to TRBJ2-1; 8 bases are a match to TRBD2. Germline trimming cut 5 bases from V and 3 bases from J; bases unmatched to any gene: 3. There are 14 residues in the CDR3. Germline values: CDR1 LGHNA, CDR2 YSLEER. The CDR3 region is CASSLAGLYNEQFF. CDR3 sequence (DNA): TGCGCCAGCAGCTTAGCGGGACTCTACAATGAGCAGTTCTTC.

The J gene is TRBJ2-3, the V gene TRBV5-1; D perhaps matches TRBD2 (5 bases). The CDR3 length is 12 residues. V was trimmed by 0 bases and J by 11 bases, leaving 10 bases between them. Germline CDR1 is SGHRS and CDR2 is YFSETQ. CDR3 DNA sequence: TGCGCCAGCAGCTTGGGTAGCGTTGAGCAGTATTTT. This encodes CASSLGSVEQYF.

The CDR3 is CASSSPLYGTTVYGYTF. The CDR3 DNA sequence: TGTGCCAGCAGCTCCCCCCTCTACGGGACAACCGTTTATGGCTACACCTTC. This sequence joins TRBV9 and TRBJ1-2, with D possibly matching TRBD1 (6 bases). V was clipped by 4 bases and J by 5 bases, with 24 bases between them. CDR3 length equals 17 residues. The germline gives CDR1 SGDLS, CDR2 YYNGEE. Using reference TRBV9 and TRBJ1-2 for the parts outside the CDR3, the full variable domain is DSGVTQTPKHLITATGQRVTLRCSPRSGDLSVYWYQQSLDQGLQFLIQYYNGEERAKGNILERFSAQQFPDLHSELNLSSLELGDSALYFCASSSPLYGTTVYGYTFGSGTRLTVV.

The gene calls are TRBV19 and TRBJ1-2; D call uncertain. The CDR3 extends over 16 amino acids. Germline loops: CDR1 LNHDA, CDR2 SQIVND (reference sequence). V was trimmed by 4 bases and J by 6 bases, leaving 21 bases between them. The CDR3, as DNA: TGTGCCAGTAGTACCCGACATCCCCGGGCTGGAGATGGCTACACCTTC. It codes for CASSTRHPRAGDGYTF.

This chain joins TRBV13 and TRBJ2-7, with D perhaps assigned TRBD1 or TRBD2 (6 bases each). Trimming pared 5 bases from V and 0 bases from J, leaving 14 bases between. This CDR3 contains 15 residues. Germline lookup yields CDR1 PRHDT and CDR2 FYEKMQ (reference sequence). CDR3 sequence reads: CASSQTRGSSYEQYF. The CDR3 bases are TGTGCCAGCAGCCAGACTAGGGGGAGCTCCTACGAGCAGTACTTC.

The chain links TRBV15 to TRBJ2-7, with TRBD1 matching over 8 bases. V gave up 0 bases and J gave up 5 bases; unmatched junction bases: 6. This CDR3 is 15 amino acids long. CDR1 is LNHNV and CDR2 is YYDKDF in the germline V gene (reference sequence). The CDR3 nucleotides read TGTGCCACCAGCAGAGAACGGACAGGGTACCACGAGCAGTACTTC. Translating it yields CATSRERTGYHEQYF. Filled out from reference TRBV15 and TRBJ2-7, the complete variable domain reads DAMVIQNPRYQVTQFGKPVTLSCSQTLNHNVMYWYQQKSSQAPKLLFHYYDKDFNNEADTPDNFQSRRPNTSFCFLDIRSPGLGDTAMYLCATSRERTGYHEQYFGPGTRLTVT.

Concerning this clone itself: Other DNA sequences in the same sample also yield this CDR3. V and J are TRBV19 and TRBJ1-4, with D hard to call. Germline V lookup: CDR1 LNHDA, CDR2 SQIVND (reference sequence). Trimming took off 7 bases at V and 4 bases at J, with 10 bases between the two ends. The CDR3 has 13 amino acids. The CDR3 sequence: CASTRQRNEKLFF. CDR3 nucleotides: TGTGCCAGTACCAGGCAGCGTAATGAAAAACTGTTTTTT.

This clone was detected once. J is TRBJ2-2 and V is TRBV19, with D possibly matching TRBD2 (5 bases). The V end lost 2 bases, the J end lost 2 bases, and 9 bases lay between the germline ends. Germline CDR1 reads LNHDA; CDR2 reads SQIVND (reference sequence). The CDR3 totals 15 residues. The CDR3: CASSIRGINTGELFF. The CDR3 DNA follows: TGTGCCAGTAGTATAAGAGGGATTAACACCGGGGAGCTGTTTTTT.

V and J are TRBV3-1 (or the pseudogene TRBV3-2) and TRBJ2-3; 7 bases map to TRBD1. The germline V gene has CDR1 LGHDT and CDR2 YNNKEL (reference sequence). The CDR3 consists of 15 residues. Trimming took 3 bases from V and 3 from J; bases not matched to a gene: 6. CDR3 sequence (DNA): TGTGCCAGCAGCCAGCAAAGGGGGCGTACAGATACGCAGTATTTT. As protein: CASSQQRGRTDTQYF.

J is TRBJ2-7 and V is TRBV10-3; 9 bases are a match to TRBD1. The CDR3 is made up of 14 amino acids. V dropped 6 bases and J dropped 5; count of bases not matched to a gene: 8. Germline CDR1 reads ENHRY; CDR2 reads SYGVKD. The CDR3 DNA follows: TGTGCCATCAGCAAGACAGGGGGTTTCGACGAGCAGTACTTC. Translated, it gives CAISKTGGFDEQYF.

The J gene is TRBJ2-1, the V gene TRBV20-1; the D is unclear. Trimming took 4 bases from V and 9 from J, leaving 10 bases between them. The CDR3 runs 11 residues. Per the germline V gene, CDR1 is DFQATT and CDR2 is SNEGSKA (reference sequence). The DNA for the CDR3 is TGCAGTGCTATTAGAGCGACTGAGCAGTTCTTC. It yields the protein CSAIRATEQFF.

DNA for the CDR3: TGTGCCAGCTCACCAGCTCTAGCGGGAGAGGGAGAGACCCAGTACTTC. Protein sequence: CASSPALAGEGETQYF. J is TRBJ2-5 and V is TRBV18; 10 bases fit TRBD2. This CDR3 is 16 amino acids long. Germline loops: CDR1 KGHSH, CDR2 LQKENI. Losses at the gene ends were 2 bases for V and 4 bases for J; bases not matched to a gene: 7.

The table lists this clone with a count of one. The V gene is TRBV3-1 (or the pseudogene TRBV3-2), the J gene TRBJ2-1, with D uncertain. The germline CDR1 and CDR2 sequences are LGHDT and YNNKEL (reference sequence). V was shortened by 1 base and J by 6 bases, with 7 bases between the two germline ends. This CDR3 has 13 amino acids. CDR3 residues: CASSQGSVNEQFF. The CDR3 bases are TGTGCCAGCAGCCAAGGGTCCGTCAATGAGCAGTTCTTC.

This chain connects TRBV18 to TRBJ1-1, with D unclear. Looked up from germline, CDR1 is KGHSH and CDR2 is LQKENI. With 3 bases removed from V and 0 bases from J, the gap between germline ends came to 20 bases. The CDR3 is 18 residues long. CDR3: CASSPGRSPMSMNTEAFF. The CDR3 DNA reads as TGTGCCAGCTCACCTGGGCGAAGCCCTATGTCGATGAACACTGAAGCTTTCTTT.

V is TRBV5-4 and J is TRBJ1-5, with no clear D. Germline V lookup: CDR1 SGHNT, CDR2 YYREEE (reference sequence). V lost 2 bases and J lost 1, with 7 bases in between. This CDR3 is 14 amino acids long. CDR3 DNA: TGTGCCAGCAGCTTCCTCCTAAGCAATCAGCCCCAGCATTTT. This sequence encodes CASSFLLSNQPQHF. The entire variable domain, with the rest obtained from reference TRBV5-4 and TRBJ1-5, is as follows: ETGVTQSPTHLIKTRGQQVTLRCSSQSGHNTVSWYQQALGQGPQFIFQYYREEENGRGNFPPRFSGLQFPNYSSELNVNALELDDSALYLCASSFLLSNQPQHFGDGTRLSIL.

The CDR3 DNA sequence: TGTGCCAGTAGTATAGGGTTTTCGGGGGGGAACGAGCAGTACTTC. This encodes CASSIGFSGGNEQYF. The chain links TRBV19 to TRBJ2-7, with 8 positions matching TRBD2. After removal of 1 base from V and 5 bases from J, the junction contained 7 bases not matched to a gene. Looked up from germline, CDR1 is LNHDA and CDR2 is SQIVND (reference sequence). CDR3 length: 15 amino acids.